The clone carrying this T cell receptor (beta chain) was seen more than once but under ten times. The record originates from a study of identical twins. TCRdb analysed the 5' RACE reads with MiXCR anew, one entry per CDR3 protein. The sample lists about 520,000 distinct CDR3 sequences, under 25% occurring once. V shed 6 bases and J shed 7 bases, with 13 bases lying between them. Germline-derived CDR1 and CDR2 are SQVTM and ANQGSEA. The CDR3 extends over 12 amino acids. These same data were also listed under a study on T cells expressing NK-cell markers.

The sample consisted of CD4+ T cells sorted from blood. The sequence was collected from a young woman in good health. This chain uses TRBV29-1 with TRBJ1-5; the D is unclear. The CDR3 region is CSVGGGGQPQHF. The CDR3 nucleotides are TGCAGCGTGGGAGGTGGTGGACAGCCCCAGCATTTT. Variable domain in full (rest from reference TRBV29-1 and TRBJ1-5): SAVISQKPSRDICQRGTSLTIQCQVDSQVTMMFWYRQQPGQSLTLIATANQGSEATYESGFVIDKFPISRPNLTFSTLTVSNMSPEDSSIYLCSVGGGGQPQHFGDGTRLSIL.